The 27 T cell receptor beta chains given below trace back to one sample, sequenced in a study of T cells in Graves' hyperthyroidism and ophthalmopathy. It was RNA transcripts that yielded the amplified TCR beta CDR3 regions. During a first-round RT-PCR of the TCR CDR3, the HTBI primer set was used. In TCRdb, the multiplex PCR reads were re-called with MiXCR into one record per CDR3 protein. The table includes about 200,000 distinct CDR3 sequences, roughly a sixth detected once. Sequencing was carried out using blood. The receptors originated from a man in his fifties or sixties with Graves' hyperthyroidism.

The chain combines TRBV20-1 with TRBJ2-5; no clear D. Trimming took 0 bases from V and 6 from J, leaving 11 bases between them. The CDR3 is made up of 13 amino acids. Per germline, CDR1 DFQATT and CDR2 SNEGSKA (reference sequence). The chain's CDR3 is CSARDSSAKTQYF. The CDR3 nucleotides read TGCAGTGCTAGAGATAGTTCCGCGAAGACCCAGTACTTC.

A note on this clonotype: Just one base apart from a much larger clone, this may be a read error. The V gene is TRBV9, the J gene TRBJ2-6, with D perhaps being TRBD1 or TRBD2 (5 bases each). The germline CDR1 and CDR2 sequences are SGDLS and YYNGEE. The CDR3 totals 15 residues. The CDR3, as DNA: TGTGCCGGCAGCGTGGGACCCTCTGGGGCCAACGTCCTGACTTTC. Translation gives CAGSVGPSGANVLTF.

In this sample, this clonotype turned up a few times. Here the CDR3 DNA reads TGTGCCACCAGCAGAGATCAGAACTATGGCTACACCTTC. Protein product: CATSRDQNYGYTF. The V call is TRBV15, the J call TRBJ1-2; no reliable D call. CDR1 and CDR2 (germline): LNHNV, YYDKDF (reference sequence). Trimming removed 0 bases from V and 2 bases from J, with 4 bases in between. This CDR3 is 13 amino acids long.

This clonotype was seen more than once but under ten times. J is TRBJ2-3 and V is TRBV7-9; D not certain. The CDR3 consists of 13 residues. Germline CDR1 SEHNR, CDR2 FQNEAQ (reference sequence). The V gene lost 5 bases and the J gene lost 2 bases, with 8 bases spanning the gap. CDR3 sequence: CASSPEPTDTQYF. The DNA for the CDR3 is TGTGCCAGCAGCCCCGAGCCCACAGATACGCAGTATTTT.

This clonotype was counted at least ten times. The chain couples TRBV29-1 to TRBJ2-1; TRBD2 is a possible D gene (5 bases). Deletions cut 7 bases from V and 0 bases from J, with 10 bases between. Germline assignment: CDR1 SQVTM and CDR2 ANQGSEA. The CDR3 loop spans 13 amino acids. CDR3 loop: CSGGERSYNEQFF. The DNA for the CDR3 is TGCAGCGGGGGAGAGCGCTCCTACAATGAGCAGTTCTTC.

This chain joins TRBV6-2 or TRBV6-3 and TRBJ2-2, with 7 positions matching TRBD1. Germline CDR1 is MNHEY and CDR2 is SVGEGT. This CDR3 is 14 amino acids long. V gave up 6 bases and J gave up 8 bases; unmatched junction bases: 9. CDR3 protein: CASRYPTGFGELFF. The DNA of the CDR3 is TGTGCCAGCAGATACCCGACAGGGTTTGGGGAGCTGTTTTTT.

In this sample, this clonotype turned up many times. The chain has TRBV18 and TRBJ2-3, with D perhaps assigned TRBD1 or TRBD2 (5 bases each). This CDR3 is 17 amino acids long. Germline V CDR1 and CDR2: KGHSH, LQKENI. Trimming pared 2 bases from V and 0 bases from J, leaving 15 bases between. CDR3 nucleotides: TGTGCCAGCTCACCATTGGGACCCTTTAGTAGCACAGATACGCAGTATTTT. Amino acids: CASSPLGPFSSTDTQYF. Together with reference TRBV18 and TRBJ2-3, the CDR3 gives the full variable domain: NAGVMQNPRHLVRRRGQEARLRCSPMKGHSHVYWYRQLPEEGLKFMVYLQKENIIDESGMPKERFSAEFPKEGPSILRIQQVVRGDSAAYFCASSPLGPFSSTDTQYFGPGTRLTVL.

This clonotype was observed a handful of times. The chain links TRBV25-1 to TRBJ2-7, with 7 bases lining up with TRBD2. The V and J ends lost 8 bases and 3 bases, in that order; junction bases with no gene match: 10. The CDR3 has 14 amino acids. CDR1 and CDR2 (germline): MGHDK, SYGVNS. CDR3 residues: CASWDPGGSYEQYF. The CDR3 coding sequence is TGTGCCAGCTGGGACCCCGGGGGGAGCTACGAGCAGTACTTC.

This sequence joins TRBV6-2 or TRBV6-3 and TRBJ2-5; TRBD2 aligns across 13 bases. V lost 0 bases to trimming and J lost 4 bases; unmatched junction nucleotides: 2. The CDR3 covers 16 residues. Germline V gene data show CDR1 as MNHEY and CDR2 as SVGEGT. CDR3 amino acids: CASSYSTSGRTETQYF. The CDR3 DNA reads TGTGCCAGCAGTTACTCGACTAGCGGGAGGACAGAGACCCAGTACTTC.

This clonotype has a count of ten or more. The chain's CDR3 is CASSQDMANTEAFF. In DNA, the CDR3 is TGTGCCAGCAGCCAAGATATGGCTAACACTGAAGCTTTCTTT. This sequence joins TRBV3-1 and TRBJ1-1; D ambiguous. Trimming cost V 0 bases and J 2 bases, with 7 bases left between them. The germline CDR1 and CDR2 sequences are LGHDT and YNNKEL (reference sequence). This CDR3 comprises 14 residues.

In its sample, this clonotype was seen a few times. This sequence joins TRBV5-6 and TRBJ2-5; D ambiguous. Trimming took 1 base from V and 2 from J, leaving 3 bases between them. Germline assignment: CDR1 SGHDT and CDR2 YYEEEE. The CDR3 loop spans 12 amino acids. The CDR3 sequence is CASSLWQETQYF. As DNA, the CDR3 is TGTGCCAGCAGCTTGTGGCAAGAGACCCAGTACTTC.

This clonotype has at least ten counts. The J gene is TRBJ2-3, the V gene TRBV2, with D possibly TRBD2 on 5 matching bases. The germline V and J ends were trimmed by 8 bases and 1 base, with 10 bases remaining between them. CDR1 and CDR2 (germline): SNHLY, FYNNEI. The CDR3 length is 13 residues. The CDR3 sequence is CASRRGRTDTQYF. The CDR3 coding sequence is TGTGCCAGCCGTCGGGGTCGCACAGATACGCAGTATTTT.

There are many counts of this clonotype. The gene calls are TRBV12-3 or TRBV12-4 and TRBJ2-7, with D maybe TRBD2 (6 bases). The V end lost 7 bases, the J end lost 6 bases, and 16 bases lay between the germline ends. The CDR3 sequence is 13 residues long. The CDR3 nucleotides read TGTGCCAGCACCCGGGGGAGCCCGGGCGAGCAGTACTTC. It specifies CASTRGSPGEQYF.

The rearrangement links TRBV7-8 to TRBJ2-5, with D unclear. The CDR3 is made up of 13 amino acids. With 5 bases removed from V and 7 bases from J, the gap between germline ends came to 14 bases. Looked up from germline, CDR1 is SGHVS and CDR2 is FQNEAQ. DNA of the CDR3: TGTGCCAGCAGCAATCAAGGTACAGCGACCCAGTACTTC. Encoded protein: CASSNQGTATQYF.

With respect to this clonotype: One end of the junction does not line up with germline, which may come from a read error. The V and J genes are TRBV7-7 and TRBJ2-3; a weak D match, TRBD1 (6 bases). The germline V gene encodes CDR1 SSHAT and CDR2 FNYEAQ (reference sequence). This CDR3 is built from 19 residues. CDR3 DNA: TGTGCTAGCACCGACCATTGGGGGCAGGGCCAGGTGGTCACAGATACGCAGTATTTT. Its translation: CASTDHWGQGQVVTDTQYF.

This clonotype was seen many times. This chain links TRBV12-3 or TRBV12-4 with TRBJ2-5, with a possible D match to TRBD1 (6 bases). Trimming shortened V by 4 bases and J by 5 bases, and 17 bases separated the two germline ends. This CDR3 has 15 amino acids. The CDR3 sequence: CASSSTAQGWETQYF. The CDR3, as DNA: TGTGCCAGCAGTTCAACCGCACAGGGATGGGAGACCCAGTACTTC.

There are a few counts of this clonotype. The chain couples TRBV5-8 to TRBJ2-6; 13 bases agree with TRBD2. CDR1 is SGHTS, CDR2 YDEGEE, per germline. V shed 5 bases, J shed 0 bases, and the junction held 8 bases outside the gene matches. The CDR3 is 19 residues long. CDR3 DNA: TGTGCCAGCAGAGCCCCCGGGACTAGCGGGACCTCTGGGGCCAACGTCCTGACTTTC. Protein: CASRAPGTSGTSGANVLTF.

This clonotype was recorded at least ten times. The CDR3: CASSSWTSPETQYF. CDR3 nucleotides: TGTGCCAGCAGCTCATGGACTAGCCCAGAGACCCAGTACTTC. The rearrangement joins TRBV7-2 to TRBJ2-5; TRBD2 matches 8 bases. J lost 4 bases, V lost 4 bases, and 5 bases had no gene match. This CDR3 comprises 14 residues. Germline values: CDR1 SGHTA, CDR2 FQGNSA. The complete variable domain, with remaining parts taken from reference TRBV7-2 and TRBJ2-5, reads GAGVSQSPSNKVTEKGKDVELRCDPISGHTALYWYRQSLGQGLEFLIYFQGNSAPDKSGLPSDRFSAERTGGSVSTLTIQRTQQEDSAVYLCASSSWTSPETQYFGPGTRLLVL.

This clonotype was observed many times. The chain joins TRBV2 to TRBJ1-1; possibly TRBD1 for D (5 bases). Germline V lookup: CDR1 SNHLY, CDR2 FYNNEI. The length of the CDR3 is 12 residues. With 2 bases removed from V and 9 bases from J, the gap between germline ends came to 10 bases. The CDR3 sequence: CASSEQQGKAFF. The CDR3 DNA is TGTGCCAGCAGTGAACAGCAGGGAAAAGCTTTCTTT.

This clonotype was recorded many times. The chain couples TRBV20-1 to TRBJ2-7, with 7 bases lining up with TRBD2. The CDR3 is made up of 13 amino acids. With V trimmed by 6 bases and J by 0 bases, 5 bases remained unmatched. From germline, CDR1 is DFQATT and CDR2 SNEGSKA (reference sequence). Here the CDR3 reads CSADGGSSYEQYF. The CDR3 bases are TGCAGTGCCGATGGCGGGAGCTCCTACGAGCAGTACTTC.

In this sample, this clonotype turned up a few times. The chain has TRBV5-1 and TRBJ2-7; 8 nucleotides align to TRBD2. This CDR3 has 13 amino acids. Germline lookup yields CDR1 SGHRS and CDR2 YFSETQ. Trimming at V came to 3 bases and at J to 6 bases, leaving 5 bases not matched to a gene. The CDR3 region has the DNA TGCGCCAGCAGCTCCCGGGAGGGTGGCGAGCAGTACTTC. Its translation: CASSSREGGEQYF.

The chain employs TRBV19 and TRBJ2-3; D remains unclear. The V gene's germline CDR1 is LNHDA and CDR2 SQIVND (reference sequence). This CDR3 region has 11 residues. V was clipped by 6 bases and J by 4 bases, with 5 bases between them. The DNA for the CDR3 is TGTGCCAGTAGGTATGCAGATACGCAGTATTTT. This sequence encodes CASRYADTQYF.

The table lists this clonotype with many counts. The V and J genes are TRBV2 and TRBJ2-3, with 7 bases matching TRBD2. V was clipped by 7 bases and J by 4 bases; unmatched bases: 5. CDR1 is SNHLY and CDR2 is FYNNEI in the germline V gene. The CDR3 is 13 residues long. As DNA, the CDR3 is TGTGCCAGCAAGGTTGGGGGGGCAGATACGCAGTATTTT. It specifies CASKVGGADTQYF.

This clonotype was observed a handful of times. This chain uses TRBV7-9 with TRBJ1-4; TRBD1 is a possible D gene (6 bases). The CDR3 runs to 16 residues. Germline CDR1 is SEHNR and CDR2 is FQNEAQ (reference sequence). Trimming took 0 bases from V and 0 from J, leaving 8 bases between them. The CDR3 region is CASSLATGPTNEKLFF. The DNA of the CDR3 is TGTGCCAGCAGCTTAGCGACAGGACCAACTAATGAAAAACTGTTTTTT.

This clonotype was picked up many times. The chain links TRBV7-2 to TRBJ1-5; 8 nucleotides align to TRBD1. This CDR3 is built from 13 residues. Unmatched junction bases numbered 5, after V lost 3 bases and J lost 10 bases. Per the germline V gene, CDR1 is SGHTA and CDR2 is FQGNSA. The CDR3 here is CASSFPGGRPQHF. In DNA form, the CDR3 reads TGTGCCAGCAGCTTTCCAGGGGGCCGTCCCCAGCATTTT.

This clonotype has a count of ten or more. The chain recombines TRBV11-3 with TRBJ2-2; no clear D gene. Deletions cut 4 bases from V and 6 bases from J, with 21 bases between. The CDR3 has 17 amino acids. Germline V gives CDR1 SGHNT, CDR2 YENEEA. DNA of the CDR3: TGTGCCAGCAGCTCTCCCCCCTTTCCGAGGAGAGCCGGGGAGCTGTTTTTT. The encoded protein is CASSSPPFPRRAGELFF.

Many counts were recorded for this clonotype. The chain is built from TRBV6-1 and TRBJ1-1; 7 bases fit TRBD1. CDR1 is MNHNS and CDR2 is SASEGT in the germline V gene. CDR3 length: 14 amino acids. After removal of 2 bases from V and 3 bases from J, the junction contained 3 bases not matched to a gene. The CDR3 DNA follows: TGTGCCAGCAGTGAACGCAGGGGGTACACTGAAGCTTTCTTT. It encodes CASSERRGYTEAFF.